This TCR beta chain was profiled in a study of OX40 agonist ivuxolimab in advanced cancers. Study-level results: Among T cells, CD8+ cells averaged more expanded clones than CD4+ cells. The CD4+ and CD8+ T cells in the blood had expanded clonally by week 6 at 0.1 to 3.0 mg/kg. Normalized T-cell clonal expansion was also low in a subset of nonresponders.

Comments on this clone: Its antigen is currently unknown.

This table comes from immunoSEQ multiplex PCR, and its TCRdb copy is limited to in-frame clones, with some not included. This table holds about 42,000 clones, 82% found once. The clonotype comes from an adult with an advanced solid tumor such as melanoma, head and neck, liver or kidney cancer. Sequences were derived from CD4+ or CD8+ T cells sorted from blood, sampled in a trial of the OX40 agonist ivuxolimab.

The CDR3 spells CASSERFVDNEQFF. CDR3 bases: TGTGCCAGCAGTGAAAGGTTTGTCGACAATGAGCAGTTCTTC. This chain joins TRBV2 and TRBJ2-1; D not resolved. In germline, CDR1 is SNHLY, CDR2 FYNNEI. The CDR3 covers 14 residues. V dropped 2 bases and J dropped 5 bases, with 10 bases sitting between them.